Listed here are 26 T cell receptor beta chains from one sample, sequenced in a study of T cells in Graves' hyperthyroidism and ophthalmopathy (dated by TCRdb to between 2018 and 2021). The library was produced with multiplex PCR. Sequencing was performed on an Illumina HiSeq 2000. The TCR beta CDR3 regions were amplified from the RNA transcripts. The TCR CDR3 was subjected to a first round of RT-PCR using the HTBI primer set and the Qiagen OneStep RT-PCR kit. TCRdb ran its own pipeline on the public reads, namely fastp trimming at Q25 and MiXCR clone calling, and kept in-frame beta chains. Entries are consolidated by CDR3 protein sequence, retaining the most common genes and DNA. This sample lists roughly 570,000 distinct CDR3 sequences; 15% to 18% were detected once. The top ten clones comprise around 6.6% of the sample. Sequencing was performed on blood. The receptor source for this set is a woman aged 30 to 39 with Graves' hyperthyroidism.

This clonotype showed up just a few times. J is TRBJ1-2 and V is TRBV7-9, with D unresolved. CDR1 SEHNR and CDR2 FQNEAQ come from the germline V gene (reference sequence). The V end lost 4 bases, the J end lost 7 bases, and 19 bases lay between the germline ends. The CDR3 sequence is 15 residues long. CDR3 amino acids: CASSSWASSDLGYTF. CDR3 nucleotides: TGTGCCAGCAGCTCCTGGGCCAGTTCCGACCTTGGCTACACCTTC.

This clonotype was found many times. The rearrangement uses TRBV10-3 and TRBJ2-3; 10 bases line up with TRBD2. CDR1 is ENHRY and CDR2 is SYGVKD in the germline V gene. The CDR3 loop spans 17 amino acids. V lost 3 bases to trimming and J lost 6 bases; unmatched junction nucleotides: 12. CDR3 protein: CAISDQGSSGSADTQYF. The CDR3 coding sequence is TGTGCCATCAGTGATCAGGGGTCTAGCGGGAGTGCGGATACGCAGTATTTT.

The chain carries TRBV20-1 and TRBJ2-3; perhaps TRBD1 as D (5 bases). CDR3 length: 14 residues. The germline V gene encodes CDR1 DFQATT and CDR2 SNEGSKA (reference sequence). V was clipped by 5 bases and J by 1 base, with 13 bases between them. This chain's CDR3 is CSASQGGGTDTQYF. The CDR3 nucleotides read TGCAGTGCTTCCCAGGGTGGGGGCACAGATACGCAGTATTTT.

This sequence joins TRBV20-1 and TRBJ2-3; D assignment may be TRBD1 or TRBD2 (5 bases each). V shed 1 base and J shed 10 bases, with 24 bases lying between them. This CDR3 is built from 16 residues. The V gene's germline CDR1 is DFQATT and CDR2 SNEGSKA (reference sequence). Written as DNA, the CDR3 is TGCAGTGCTAGAGCGTCGGGACCCAGTTCGGGGTTATCGCAGTATTTT. It yields the protein CSARASGPSSGLSQYF.

This rearrangement joins TRBV7-9 to TRBJ2-3, with no clear D. Trimming left V 0 bases short and J 5 bases short, with 6 bases between. The CDR3 extends over 13 amino acids. Germline V gene data show CDR1 as SEHNR and CDR2 as FQNEAQ (reference sequence). This chain's CDR3 is CASSLAIKDTQYF. DNA for the CDR3: TGTGCCAGCAGCTTAGCCATCAAAGATACGCAGTATTTT.

A word on this clonotype: A read error may be the cause here, since a much bigger clone is one base away. The chain uses TRBV15 and TRBJ2-7; TRBD2 matches at 13 bases. This CDR3 contains 18 residues. J was trimmed by 6 bases and V by 2 bases; bases with no gene match: 13. The V gene's germline CDR1 is LNHNV and CDR2 YYDKDF (reference sequence). The CDR3 spells CATSRKASTSGRFPEQYF. In DNA, the CDR3 is TGTGCCACCAGCAGAAAAGCATCGACTAGCGGGAGGTTCCCCGAGCAGTACTTC.

The V call is TRBV5-1, the J call TRBJ2-3; D ambiguous. CDR1 SGHRS and CDR2 YFSETQ come from the germline V gene. The CDR3 consists of 12 residues. V lost 0 bases and J 6 bases, leaving 5 bases between the germline ends. The CDR3 region is CASSLARDTQYF. Written as DNA, the CDR3 is TGCGCCAGCAGCTTGGCGCGGGATACGCAGTATTTT.

This clonotype was detected many times. The gene calls are TRBV6-1 and TRBJ1-1; D unclear. The CDR3 spans 13 residues. V was trimmed by 5 bases and J by 6 bases, leaving 13 bases between them. Germline loops: CDR1 MNHNS, CDR2 SASEGT. The CDR3 loop reads CASSPPGYAEAFF. In nucleotides, the CDR3 is TGTGCCAGCAGTCCGCCGGGGTACGCTGAAGCTTTCTTT.

This chain connects TRBV11-2 to TRBJ2-7; no definite D call. Germline V gives CDR1 SGHAT, CDR2 FQNNGV. V lost 2 bases and J lost 3, with 11 bases in between. The CDR3 length is 14 residues. The CDR3 region has the DNA TGTGCCAGCAGCTTATTATCAACAGACTACGAGCAGTACTTC. It translates to CASSLLSTDYEQYF.

This clonotype was recorded at least ten times. The rearrangement joins TRBV11-2 to TRBJ2-3, with D perhaps given as TRBD1 or TRBD2 (5 bases each). Germline V gene sequence: CDR1 SGHAT, CDR2 FQNNGV. The V and J ends lost 1 base and 5 bases respectively, with 19 bases between them. The CDR3 sequence is 17 residues long. CDR3 region: CASSLVGPGQVGDTQYF. The DNA of the CDR3 is TGTGCCAGCAGCTTAGTAGGCCCGGGGCAGGTAGGAGATACGCAGTATTTT.

On this clonotype: A much larger clone sits a single nucleotide away, making a read error possible. The rearrangement links TRBV7-6 to TRBJ2-3; 7 positions match TRBD1. This CDR3 is built from 15 residues. Germline values: CDR1 SGHVS, CDR2 FNYEAQ. The CDR3 coding sequence is TGTACCAGCAGCCACAGGGGAACTAGCACAGATACGCAGTATTTT. Translated: CTSSHRGTSTDTQYF.

Note on this clonotype: A read error may be the cause here, since a much bigger clone is one base away. The chain recombines TRBV6-2 or TRBV6-3 with TRBJ2-1; D call uncertain. The last part of the DNA fits TRBJ2-7 better; the J call may be wrong. CDR1 is MNHEY, CDR2 SVGEGT, per germline. The CDR3 loop spans 16 amino acids. The CDR3 coding sequence is TGTGCCAGCACGAAAAGGACCCCGATGGGTTACAATGAGCAGTACTTC. Translated: CASTKRTPMGYNEQYF.

The V gene is TRBV25-1, the J gene TRBJ2-1; 10 bases are a match to TRBD2. The CDR3 loop spans 17 amino acids. J was trimmed by 3 bases and V by 8 bases; bases with no gene match: 13. Germline V gives CDR1 MGHDK, CDR2 SYGVNS. The DNA for the CDR3 is TGTGCCAGCTCACTGGGGCTAGCGGGAGATCACTACAATGAGCAGTTCTTC. Protein sequence: CASSLGLAGDHYNEQFF.

V gene TRBV20-1 combines with J gene TRBJ1-1, with 8 bases identical to TRBD1. The trim removed 3 bases at V and 3 bases at J, leaving 9 bases unmatched. From germline, CDR1 is DFQATT and CDR2 SNEGSKA (reference sequence). CDR3 size: 15 residues. The CDR3 region has the DNA TGCAGTGCTAGGAGAGTGACAGGGGCTGACACTGAAGCTTTCTTT. Amino acid sequence: CSARRVTGADTEAFF.

In its sample, this clonotype was seen a few times. This chain links TRBV19 with TRBJ1-1, with TRBD1 identical over 7 bases. J was trimmed by 2 bases and V by 6 bases; bases with no gene match: 9. The CDR3 runs to 15 residues. Germline lookup yields CDR1 LNHDA and CDR2 SQIVND (reference sequence). DNA for the CDR3: TGTGCCAGTAGCCCGAAGACAGGGATCAACACTGAAGCTTTCTTT. This translates into CASSPKTGINTEAFF.

Ten or more counts support this clonotype. This chain uses TRBV12-3 or TRBV12-4 with TRBJ2-2; possibly TRBD1 or TRBD2 for D (7 bases each). Trimming shortened V by 7 bases and J by 4 bases, and 25 bases separated the two germline ends. The CDR3 has 18 amino acids. The CDR3 DNA is TGTGCCAGCACCTTTTTTCCCACTGGGAGGGGGCGCACCGGGGAGCTGTTTTTT. Translation: CASTFFPTGRGRTGELFF.

V and J are TRBV6-1 and TRBJ2-1; 7 nucleotides line up with TRBD2. The V segment lost 6 bases and the J segment 1 base; nucleotides outside the gene matches: 9. CDR1 is MNHNS and CDR2 is SASEGT in the germline V gene. The CDR3 consists of 16 residues. CDR3 DNA sequence: TGTGCCAGCAGAGGTACTAGCGCCGGTTCCTACAATGAGCAGTTCTTC. This gives the protein CASRGTSAGSYNEQFF.

The chain uses TRBV14 and TRBJ2-2, with a weak D call TRBD1 (5 bases). CDR1 and CDR2 from the germline V gene are SGHDN and FVKESK. This CDR3 region has 17 residues. V lost 1 base and J 4 bases, leaving 16 bases between the germline ends. DNA for the CDR3: TGTGCCAGCAGCCAAGGTCCTGACAGTTGGAGCACCGGGGAGCTGTTTTTT. This sequence encodes CASSQGPDSWSTGELFF. The full variable domain, completed using reference TRBV14 and TRBJ2-2, is EAGVTQFPSHSVIEKGQTVTLRCDPISGHDNLYWYRRVMGKEIKFLLHFVKESKQDESGMPNNRFLAERTGGTYSTLKVQPAELEDSGVYFCASSQGPDSWSTGELFFGEGSRLTVL.

This clonotype has a handful of counts. The rearrangement links TRBV7-8 to TRBJ1-1; D unclear. Germline V gene data show CDR1 as SGHVS and CDR2 as FQNEAQ. The V gene lost 2 bases and the J gene lost 1 base, with 11 bases spanning the gap. CDR3 length: 15 amino acids. CDR3 in amino acids: CASSLKPRANTEAFF. The CDR3 DNA reads TGTGCCAGCAGCTTAAAGCCCCGAGCGAACACTGAAGCTTTCTTT.

In this sample, this clonotype turned up many times. This rearrangement joins TRBV2 to TRBJ1-2; D not certain. There are 11 residues in the CDR3. Germline V gene lookup returns CDR1 SNHLY and CDR2 FYNNEI. V was trimmed by 4 bases and J by 8 bases, leaving 8 bases between them. CDR3 in amino acids: CASSGRLGYTF. For the CDR3, the DNA is TGTGCCAGCAGTGGACGTTTGGGCTACACCTTC.

There are many counts of this clonotype. The CDR3 nucleotides are TGTGCCACCAGCAGAGAACTAGCGGGAGGGTACAATGAGCAGTTCTTC. It encodes CATSRELAGGYNEQFF. The chain carries TRBV15 and TRBJ2-1, with 13 bases aligning to TRBD2. J lost 4 bases, V lost 0 bases, and 0 bases had no gene match. The CDR3 consists of 16 residues. CDR1 and CDR2 from the germline V gene are LNHNV and YYDKDF (reference sequence).

This clonotype was seen more than once but under ten times. The chain carries TRBV27 and TRBJ2-1; the D gene is possibly TRBD2 (6 bases). Germline V lookup: CDR1 MNHEY, CDR2 SMNVEV (reference sequence). Trimming shortened V by 5 bases and J by 9 bases, and 23 bases separated the two germline ends. The CDR3 totals 16 residues. The CDR3 spells CASSSPRDPLEGEQFF. CDR3 bases: TGTGCCAGCAGTAGCCCCCGGGACCCTCTGGAGGGTGAGCAGTTCTTC.

This clonotype was seen many times. The V and J genes are TRBV11-2 and TRBJ2-7, with a tentative D call TRBD1 (6 bases). The CDR3 sequence is 17 residues long. V dropped 3 bases and J dropped 0 bases, with 18 bases sitting between them. CDR1 and CDR2 from the germline V gene are SGHAT and FQNNGV. CDR3 amino acids: CASSLGALRKSSYEQYF. The CDR3 nucleotides are TGTGCCAGCAGCTTGGGGGCCTTGCGGAAAAGCTCCTACGAGCAGTACTTC.

This clonotype occurred many times. This chain links TRBV28 with TRBJ2-7, with TRBD1 as a possible D gene (5 bases). The CDR3 contains 15 residues. Trimming pared 1 base from V and 0 bases from J, leaving 10 bases between. Germline assignment: CDR1 MDHEN and CDR2 SYDVKM. CDR3: CASSLSTDFSYEQYF. The CDR3 coding sequence is TGTGCCAGCAGTTTATCGACAGATTTCTCCTACGAGCAGTACTTC.

The chain combines TRBV7-9 with TRBJ2-7; D is possibly TRBD1 (5 bases). The V and J ends lost 5 bases and 2 bases respectively, with 7 bases between them. Per germline, CDR1 SEHNR and CDR2 FQNEAQ (reference sequence). The CDR3 loop spans 12 amino acids. CDR3 region: CASSMTAYEQYF. The CDR3 DNA reads as TGTGCCAGCAGCATGACAGCCTACGAGCAGTACTTC.

This clonotype showed up just a few times. V and J are TRBV5-1 and TRBJ2-3; D call uncertain. This CDR3 is built from 13 residues. Germline V lookup: CDR1 SGHRS, CDR2 YFSETQ. V was cut by 3 bases and J by 0 bases, with 5 bases left in between. The CDR3 loop reads CASSSLSTDTQYF. The CDR3 coding sequence is TGCGCCAGCAGCTCCCTGAGCACAGATACGCAGTATTTT. The whole variable domain, filled in from reference TRBV5-1 and TRBJ2-3, reads KAGVTQTPRYLIKTRGQQVTLSCSPISGHRSVSWYQQTPGQGLQFLFEYFSETQRNKGNFPGRFSGRQFSNSRSEMNVSTLELGDSALYLCASSSLSTDTQYFGPGTRLTVL.